The source of this TCR beta chain is a study of CD8 T cells in Susac syndrome. Study outcomes and limitations: The study acknowledged a relatively small number of individuals in its TCR sequencing and HLA analysis.

With random hexamers, 0.5 to 1 ug RNA was reverse transcribed. MiXCR was run by TCRdb on the immunoSEQ multiplex PCR reads, yielding one entry per CDR3 protein. The repertoire includes 180,000 or so distinct CDR3 sequences, approximately 94% of them detected once, and about 0.1% sits in the top ten. Sequencing targeted TCR beta in blood CD8+ and CD4+ T cells. Negative isolation was used for CD8+ and CD4+ T cells and FACS enrichment for TEMRA cells. The CDR3 has 16 amino acids. CDR1 is SGHDT and CDR2 is YYEEEE in the germline V gene. Germline trimming cut 0 bases from V and 2 bases from J; bases unmatched to any gene: 4. Concerning this clonotype: No antigen is known for it.

Material for sequencing was CD4+ T cells from PBMCs. This receptor was identified in a human donor in good health. The chain carries TRBV5-6 and TRBJ2-5, with 10 bases aligning to TRBD2. CDR3: CASSLDPAGGQETQYF. The CDR3 DNA follows: TGTGCCAGCAGCTTGGATCCAGCGGGAGGGCAAGAGACCCAGTACTTC.